This T cell receptor (beta chain) was obtained from a study of T-cell memory formation after mild COVID-19. Study-level background: There were largely donor-specific TCR clusters. General observations from the study: Prior to infection, memory already included some responding clones, suggesting cross-reactive memory joined. Later expanders leaned CD4+, whereas clones that contracted between day 15 and 85 were balanced CD4/CD8.

Germline lookup yields CDR1 SGHVS and CDR2 FQNEAQ. V dropped 2 bases and J dropped 0 bases, with 8 bases sitting between them. The CDR3 is 15 residues long. Comment on this clonotype: Its antigen is not known.

Barcoded TCR alpha and TCR beta cDNA libraries with UMIs came from 5'RACE using constant-segment primers. TCRdb itself ran the 5' RACE reads through MiXCR, one entry per CDR3 protein. The sample holds approximately 82,000 distinct CDR3 sequences, more than 10% seen once. V usage is TRBV7-8 and J usage is TRBJ2-1; no clear D. The sequence derives from a man younger than 35 who had mild COVID-19 (a few samples of this study predate the infection). Cell type and time point are not known. Specimen: PBMCs or a T cell subset sorted from them (not recorded which). The CDR3 reads CASSLRRTSYNEQFF. The DNA of the CDR3 is TGTGCCAGCAGCTTACGCAGGACCTCCTACAATGAGCAGTTCTTC.